Included here is one TCR beta chain sequence, with context. Its antigen is still unknown. The data are from a study of cytomegalovirus exposure and HLA in healthy donors. Study-wide background: The early release's HLA-typed donors yielded 78 million or so unique TCRs. Study findings and constraints: The study recorded 150 to 200 TCR beta chains that were cytomegalovirus-associated. The authors later found most CMV-associated TCR beta chains appeared HLA-restricted.

A multiplex PCR was run with 60 Vbeta primers and 13 Jbeta primers. Method: immunoSEQ multiplex PCR; TCRdb's copy keeps in-frame clones and lacks some. The sample has 140,000 or so clones, around 90% seen once. At the time of sampling, donors were nominally healthy, though unrecorded immune exposures were likely. This sequence was found in a middle-aged woman in good health and CMV-seronegative. The sample consisted of PBMCs.

This CDR3 is CASSRSSSDTQYF. In nucleotides, the CDR3 is TGTGCCAGTAGTAGGTCTAGCTCCGATACGCAGTATTTT. The chain joins TRBV19 to TRBJ2-3; D possibly corresponds to TRBD2 (5 bases). Trimming shortened V by 4 bases and J by 6 bases, and 11 bases separated the two germline ends. CDR3 length: 13 residues. Looked up from germline, CDR1 is LNHDA and CDR2 is SQIVND (reference sequence).